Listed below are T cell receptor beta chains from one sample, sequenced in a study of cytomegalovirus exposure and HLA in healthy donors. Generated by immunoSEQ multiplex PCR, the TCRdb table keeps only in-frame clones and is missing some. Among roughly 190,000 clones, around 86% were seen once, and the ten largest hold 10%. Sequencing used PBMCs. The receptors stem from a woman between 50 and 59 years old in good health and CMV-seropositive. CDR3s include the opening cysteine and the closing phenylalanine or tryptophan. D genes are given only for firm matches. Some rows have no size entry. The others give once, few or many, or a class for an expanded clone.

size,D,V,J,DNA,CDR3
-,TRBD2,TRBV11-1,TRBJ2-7,TGTGCCAGCAGTCCGAGACCGGGACTAGCGGGGGGCCCCTCCTACGAGCAGTACTTC,CASSPRPGLAGGPSYEQYF
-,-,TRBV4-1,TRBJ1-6,TGCGCCAGCAGCCAAGATTCCAGGGCTAATTCACCCCTCCACTTT,CASSQDSRANSPLHF
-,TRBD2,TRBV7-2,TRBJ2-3,TGTGCCAGCAGCTTAGAACTAGCGGGGCGGGTTGATACGCAGTATTTT,CASSLELAGRVDTQYF
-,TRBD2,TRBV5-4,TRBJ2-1,TGTGCCAGCAATCACCGGACTAGCGGGGGACACAATGAGCAGTTCTTC,CASNHRTSGGHNEQFF
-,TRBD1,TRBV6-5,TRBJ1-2,TGTGCCAGCAGTCCTGACAGGTTTGAGGGGGCAGGCTACACCTTC,CASSPDRFEGAGYTF
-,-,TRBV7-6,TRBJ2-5,TGTGCCAGCAGCGGGGCAGGGGACCAAGAGACCCAGTACTTC,CASSGAGDQETQYF
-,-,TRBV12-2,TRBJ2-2,TGTGCAAGTCGCCCAGGCCCCGTGGACAGGGGGCTAGCGAACGCTAAGGGGGAGCTGTTTTTT,CASRPGPVDRGLANAKGELFF
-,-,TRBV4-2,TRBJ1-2,TGTGCCAGCAGCCGGAATGGGGCGGCTGGCTACACCTTC,CASSRNGAAGYTF
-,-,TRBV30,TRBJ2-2,TGTGCCTGGGCCAGGGGTTCCACCGGGGAGCTGTTTTTT,CAWARGSTGELFF
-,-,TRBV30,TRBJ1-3,TGTGCCTGGACATCTGGAAACACCATATATTTT,CAWTSGNTIYF
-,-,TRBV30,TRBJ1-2,TGTGCCTGGAGTCAATGGGGCAGGGTAGGCGACACCTTC,CAWSQWGRVGDTF
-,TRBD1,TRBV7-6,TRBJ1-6,TGTGCCAGCAGCTTAGTGGCGGGGACAGGGACCCTATCACCCCTCCACTTT,CASSLVAGTGTLSPLHF
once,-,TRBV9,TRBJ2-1,TGTGCCAGCAGCCCACGGCCCGGGACATACAATGAGCAGTTCTTC,CASSPRPGTYNEQFF
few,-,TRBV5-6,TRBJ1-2,TGTGCCAGCAGCCCAGACACAGGGTCGTTGACTGGCTACACCTTC,CASSPDTGSLTGYTF
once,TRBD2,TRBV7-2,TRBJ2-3,TGTGCCAGCAGCCTAACTAGCGGGGGGGCCGAAGATACGCAGTATTTT,CASSLTSGGAEDTQYF
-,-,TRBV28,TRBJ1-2,TGTGCCAGCAGTTCATTCCTCGCCGAACGGCAGGGAACTAACTATGGCTACACCTTC,CASSSFLAERQGTNYGYTF
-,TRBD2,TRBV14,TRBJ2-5,TGTGCCAGCAGCCCCCCGGGACTAGCGGGGGGTTATTACCAAGAGACCCAGTACTTC,CASSPPGLAGGYYQETQYF
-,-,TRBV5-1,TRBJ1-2,TGCGCCAGCAGCTCCGATTCTGGGGGCAGGAGCTATGGCTACACCTTC,CASSSDSGGRSYGYTF
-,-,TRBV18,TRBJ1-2,TGTGCCAGCTCACCCTCCATGGCATATGGCTACACCTTC,CASSPSMAYGYTF
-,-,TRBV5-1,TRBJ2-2,TGCGCCAGCAGCTTGATAGGTCAGGCTAACACCGGGGAGCTGTTTTTT,CASSLIGQANTGELFF
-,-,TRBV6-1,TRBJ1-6,TGTGCCACGCGACAGGAGACAAATTCACCCCTCCACTTT,CATRQETNSPLHF
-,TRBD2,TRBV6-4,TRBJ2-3,TGTGCCAGCAGCCTTAATAGCGGGGGGGCGGAAGATACGCAGTATTTT,CASSLNSGGAEDTQYF
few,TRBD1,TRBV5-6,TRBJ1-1,TGTGCCAGCAGCCCAGGGGGATTAAGTTTCGCTGAAGCTTTCTTT,CASSPGGLSFAEAFF
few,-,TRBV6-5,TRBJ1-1,TGTGCCAGCAGTTTCGTAACCGGGACACGTAACACTGAAGCTTTCTTT,CASSFVTGTRNTEAFF
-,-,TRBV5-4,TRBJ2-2,TGTGCCAGCAGCTTGGATTTGGACAGTTCGAACACCGGGGAGCTGTTTTTT,CASSLDLDSSNTGELFF
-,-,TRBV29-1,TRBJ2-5,TGCAGCGTTGTGGGAGGTGGGACCCAGTACTTC,CSVVGGGTQYF
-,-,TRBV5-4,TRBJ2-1,TGTGCCAGCAGCCACCAGGCTTACAATGAGCAGTTCTTC,CASSHQAYNEQFF
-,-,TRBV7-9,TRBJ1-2,TGTTCCAGCAGCTTATCAAGGGGCTATGGCTACACCTTC,CSSSLSRGYGYTF
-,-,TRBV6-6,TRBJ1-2,TGTGCCAGCAGTTCGGACAGCAACTATGGCTACACCTTC,CASSSDSNYGYTF
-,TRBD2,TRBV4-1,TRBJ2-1,TGCGCCAGCAGACGTAGCGGGGGCCCTGGCAATGAGCAGTTCTTC,CASRRSGGPGNEQFF
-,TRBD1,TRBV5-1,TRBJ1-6,TGCGCCAGCAGTTTGGGACAGACCTATAATTCACCCCTCCACTTT,CASSLGQTYNSPLHF
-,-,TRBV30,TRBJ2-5,TGTGCCTGGAGTGGAGGGTTGGGGCAAGAGACCCAGTACTTC,CAWSGGLGQETQYF
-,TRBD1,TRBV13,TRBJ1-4,TGTGCCAGCAGCCGGGACAGGGCGGGGGAAAAACTGTTTTTT,CASSRDRAGEKLFF
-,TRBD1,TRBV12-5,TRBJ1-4,TGTGCTAGTGGTGCCGGGACAGCTAATGAAAAACTGTTTTTT,CASGAGTANEKLFF
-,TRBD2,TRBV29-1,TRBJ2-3,TGCAGCGTTGAAGATCTGTTGTTAGCGGGGGGGGCAGATACGCAGTATTTT,CSVEDLLLAGGADTQYF
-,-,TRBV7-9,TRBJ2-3,TGTGCCAGCAGCCTCGTACTTTGGGAAGCGGGTACAGATACGCAGTATTTT,CASSLVLWEAGTDTQYF
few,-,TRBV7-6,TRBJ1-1,TGTGCCAGCAGCTTAGGGGGGGTGACTGAAGCTTTCTTT,CASSLGGVTEAFF
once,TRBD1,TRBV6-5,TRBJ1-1,TGTGCCAGCAGTTACGGGGCAACAGGGGGCTTCGCTGAAGCTTTCTTT,CASSYGATGGFAEAFF
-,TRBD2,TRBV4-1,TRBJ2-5,TGCGCCAGCAGCCATCCTGGCGGGGGGGCAGTACAGGAGACCCAGTACTTC,CASSHPGGGAVQETQYF
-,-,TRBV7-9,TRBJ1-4,TGTGCCAGCAGCTTTCGGGAACCAACTAATGAAAAACTGTTTTTT,CASSFREPTNEKLFF
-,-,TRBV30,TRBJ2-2,TGTGCCTGGAGTGGGGGGGTTGCCGGGGAGCTGTTTTTT,CAWSGGVAGELFF
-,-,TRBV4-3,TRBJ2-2,TGCGCCAGCAGCCAAGTGACGGGAAACACCGGGGAGCTGTTTTTT,CASSQVTGNTGELFF
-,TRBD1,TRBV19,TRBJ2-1,TGTGCCAGCGCGGCAGGACAGGTTTCCTACAATGAGCAGTTCTTC,CASAAGQVSYNEQFF
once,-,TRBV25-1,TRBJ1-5,TGTGCCAGCAGCGACCGGGACGGGAGAAATCAGCCCCAGCATTTT,CASSDRDGRNQPQHF
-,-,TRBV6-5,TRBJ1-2,TGTGCCAGCAGCCCCACGGGGATAATAGTTGGCTACACCTTC,CASSPTGIIVGYTF